The 24 T cell receptor beta chains presented below share a single source sample, sequenced in a study of T-cell memory formation after mild COVID-19. TCRdb re-called the 5' RACE reads through MiXCR, storing one row per CDR3 protein. The sample includes 410,000 or so distinct CDR3 sequences, around a quarter of them seen just once. The sample was PBMCs or a T cell subset sorted from them (not recorded which). Every receptor here comes from an adult woman who had mild COVID-19 (a few samples of this study predate the infection). Cell type and time point are not known.

The chain carries TRBV5-5 and TRBJ2-3; 11 bases are shared with TRBD2. The CDR3 has 20 residues. Germline lookup yields CDR1 SGHKS and CDR2 YYEKEE (reference sequence). V was pared by 4 bases and J by 2 bases, with 18 bases of the junction left unmatched. The CDR3 DNA is TGTGCCAGCAGCCCTTTCAGCGGGATCATAGCGGGGGGGAACACAGATACGCAGTATTTT. Translated, it gives CASSPFSGIIAGGNTDTQYF.

The chain combines TRBV19 with TRBJ2-7, with TRBD1 matching 7 bases. The junction had 6 bases not matched to a gene; V was cut back by 1 base and J by 6 bases. The CDR3 runs 14 residues. Germline CDR1 is LNHDA and CDR2 is SQIVND (reference sequence). This CDR3 reads CASSIGQGGVEQYF. The CDR3 DNA sequence: TGTGCCAGTAGTATAGGACAGGGTGGGGTCGAGCAGTACTTC.

This chain joins TRBV7-2 and TRBJ1-2; D unresolved. The CDR3 consists of 14 residues. The V gene's germline CDR1 is SGHTA and CDR2 FQGNSA. Trimming shortened V by 3 bases and J by 8 bases, and 16 bases separated the two germline ends. This CDR3 reads CASSFYYGEEGYTF. CDR3 bases: TGTGCCAGCAGCTTCTATTATGGGGAAGAGGGCTACACCTTC. Full variable domain (remainder filled in from reference TRBV7-2 and TRBJ1-2): GAGVSQSPSNKVTEKGKDVELRCDPISGHTALYWYRQSLGQGLEFLIYFQGNSAPDKSGLPSDRFSAERTGGSVSTLTIQRTQQEDSAVYLCASSFYYGEEGYTFGSGTRLTVV.

The chain combines TRBV12-3 or TRBV12-4 with TRBJ1-1; D remains unclear. This CDR3 has 14 amino acids. Trimming shortened V by 6 bases and J by 4 bases, and 15 bases separated the two germline ends. CDR3 sequence: CASRTGEVGTEAFF. The CDR3 DNA follows: TGTGCCAGCAGAACCGGGGAAGTGGGCACTGAAGCTTTCTTT.

This clonotype was seen a handful of times. V gene TRBV6-1 combines with J gene TRBJ2-5; tentative D call: TRBD2 (5 bases). This CDR3 spans 13 amino acids. V was clipped by 8 bases and J by 2 bases, with 12 bases between them. The germline V gene has CDR1 MNHNS and CDR2 SASEGT. The CDR3 reads CASFGRRQETQYF. The DNA for the CDR3 is TGTGCCAGCTTCGGGCGGAGGCAAGAGACCCAGTACTTC.

V is TRBV24-1 and J is TRBJ2-7, with D perhaps TRBD1 (6 bases). V was cut by 2 bases and J by 3 bases, with 13 bases left in between. In germline, CDR1 is KGHDR, CDR2 SFDVKD. This CDR3 region has 15 residues. Here the CDR3 reads CATSDSGQNLYEQYF. For the CDR3, the DNA is TGTGCCACCAGTGATTCAGGACAGAACCTCTACGAGCAGTACTTC.

This clonotype turned up a few times. The V gene is TRBV4-2, the J gene TRBJ1-2, with D perhaps TRBD1 (6 bases). The V end was cut by 0 bases, the J end by 4 bases, with 12 bases between. The CDR3 covers 15 residues. CDR1 and CDR2 from the germline V gene are LGHNA and YNFKEQ. CDR3 bases: TGTGCCAGCAGCCAAGATTTGAGGGGGGGCTATGGCTACACCTTC. It translates to CASSQDLRGGYGYTF.

This clonotype was found a few times. V usage is TRBV7-9 and J usage is TRBJ2-1; D is possibly TRBD2 (6 bases). V was clipped by 0 bases and J by 10 bases, with 10 bases between them. This CDR3 has 13 amino acids. Germline CDR1 and CDR2: SEHNR and FQNEAQ (reference sequence). CDR3 nucleotide sequence: TGTGCCAGCAGCTTAGCCGGGAGATGGGAGCAGTTCTTC. This gives the protein CASSLAGRWEQFF. The whole variable domain, filled in from reference TRBV7-9 and TRBJ2-1, reads DTGVSQNPRHKITKRGQNVTFRCDPISEHNRLYWYRQTLGQGPEFLTYFQNEAQLEKSRLLSDRFSAERPKGSFSTLEIQRTEQGDSAMYLCASSLAGRWEQFFGPGTRLTVL.

V gene TRBV12-3 or TRBV12-4 combines with J gene TRBJ1-1; D remains ambiguous. Trimming cost V 3 bases and J 6 bases, with 14 bases left between them. The CDR3 runs 14 residues. The CDR3 spells CASSFWSDLAEAFF. The DNA of the CDR3 is TGTGCCAGCAGTTTTTGGTCAGATCTGGCTGAAGCTTTCTTT.

This clonotype has only a few counts. This chain connects TRBV7-8 to TRBJ2-5; the match to TRBD2 covers 9 bases. From germline, CDR1 is SGHVS and CDR2 FQNEAQ. There are 17 residues in the CDR3. J was trimmed by 2 bases and V by 5 bases; bases with no gene match: 12. CDR3 DNA sequence: TGTGCCAGCAGCGACGCCGGGCTAGCGGGGAATCAAGAGACCCAGTACTTC. This codes for CASSDAGLAGNQETQYF.

This chain joins TRBV19 and TRBJ1-2, with 9 bases that match TRBD1. This CDR3 is 13 amino acids long. CDR1 and CDR2 from the germline V gene are LNHDA and SQIVND (reference sequence). V lost 6 bases and J lost 8; bases outside the gene matches: 7. The CDR3 DNA reads as TGTGCCAGTAGAAGCGACAGGGGGAAAGGCTACACCTTC. Translated: CASRSDRGKGYTF.

This clonotype was counted many times. The rearrangement links TRBV5-1 to TRBJ2-1; tentative D call: TRBD2 (6 bases). The V end lost 0 bases, the J end lost 5 bases, and 18 bases lay between the germline ends. The CDR3 is 17 amino acids. Germline CDR1 and CDR2: SGHRS and YFSETQ. CDR3 coding DNA: TGCGCCAGCAGCTTGGAGAAAACGCGGGGCTACCACAATGAGCAGTTCTTC. This translates into CASSLEKTRGYHNEQFF.

The chain employs TRBV18 and TRBJ2-4; perhaps TRBD1 as D (6 bases). The ends were cut back, 3 bases at V and 6 bases at J, with 18 bases in the middle. The CDR3 consists of 16 residues. Germline loops: CDR1 KGHSH, CDR2 LQKENI. CDR3 bases: TGTGCCAGCTCACCTCGGGACCTTATAGGGGGAAACATTCAGTACTTC. Translated: CASSPRDLIGGNIQYF. Full variable domain (missing parts from reference TRBV18 and TRBJ2-4): NAGVMQNPRHLVRRRGQEARLRCSPMKGHSHVYWYRQLPEEGLKFMVYLQKENIIDESGMPKERFSAEFPKEGPSILRIQQVVRGDSAAYFCASSPRDLIGGNIQYFGAGTRLSVL.

This sequence joins TRBV7-8 and TRBJ2-7; perhaps TRBD2 as D (6 bases). Germline CDR1 SGHVS, CDR2 FQNEAQ. The CDR3 is 14 amino acids. V lost 7 bases to trimming and J lost 5 bases, with 18 bases between them. CDR3 coding DNA: TGTGCCAGCACCCTATCCGGGGGATACGACGAGCAGTACTTC. This translates into CASTLSGGYDEQYF.

The CDR3 coding sequence is TGTGCCAGCAGCATCTCGCACAATGAGCAGTTCTTC. This codes for CASSISHNEQFF. The rearrangement links TRBV7-3 to TRBJ2-1; D is uncertain. The CDR3 has 12 residues. Germline V lookup: CDR1 SGHTA, CDR2 FQGTGA. Trimming left V 5 bases short and J 5 bases short, with 7 bases between.

The table lists this clonotype with a few counts. V and J are TRBV29-1 and TRBJ2-1; D unresolved. The length of the CDR3 is 13 residues. V was pared by 3 bases and J by 0 bases, with 6 bases between. Germline V lookup: CDR1 SQVTM, CDR2 ANQGSEA. CDR3 nucleotides: TGCAGCGTTGAGTGGACCTCCTACAATGAGCAGTTCTTC. Translation gives CSVEWTSYNEQFF.

This chain connects TRBV27 to TRBJ2-7; TRBD2 might be the D (6 bases). Germline V CDR1 and CDR2: MNHEY, SMNVEV (reference sequence). Trimming removed 5 bases from V and 3 bases from J, with 14 bases in between. There are 14 residues in the CDR3. The CDR3 protein is CASSNRDSRYEQYF. CDR3 in DNA: TGTGCCAGCAGTAACCGGGACTCACGCTACGAGCAGTACTTC.

This clonotype was found a few times. The V gene is TRBV5-1, the J gene TRBJ2-2; 9 bases are a match to TRBD2. This CDR3 is 16 amino acids long. In germline, CDR1 is SGHRS, CDR2 YFSETQ. The trim removed 0 bases at V and 2 bases at J, leaving 2 bases unmatched. The CDR3 reads CASSLGSGGNTGELFF. The DNA of the CDR3 is TGCGCCAGCAGCTTGGGTAGCGGGGGAAACACCGGGGAGCTGTTTTTT.

This rearrangement joins TRBV7-9 to TRBJ2-1; D is possibly TRBD2 (6 bases). With 2 bases removed from V and 7 bases from J, the gap between germline ends came to 15 bases. The CDR3 is 15 residues long. Germline assignment: CDR1 SEHNR and CDR2 FQNEAQ (reference sequence). Here the CDR3 reads CASSLLSAAGNEQFF. The CDR3 region has the DNA TGTGCCAGCAGCTTATTGTCCGCTGCGGGGAATGAGCAGTTCTTC.

The J gene is TRBJ2-5, the V gene TRBV24-1, with D hard to call. This CDR3 contains 12 residues. V was clipped by 1 base and J by 5 bases, with 4 bases between them. Per the germline V gene, CDR1 is KGHDR and CDR2 is SFDVKD. The CDR3 protein is CATSDFRETQYF. CDR3 nucleotides: TGTGCCACCAGTGATTTCCGGGAGACCCAGTACTTC.

The chain carries TRBV7-2 and TRBJ1-2; D is ambiguous. Between the trimmed V and J ends, which lost 4 bases and 5 bases, there was a span of 14 bases. Looked up from germline, CDR1 is SGHTA and CDR2 is FQGNSA. There are 14 residues in the CDR3. As DNA, the CDR3 is TGTGCCAGCAGCTCGAAATGGGGTAGTTATGGCTACACCTTC. Translated: CASSSKWGSYGYTF.

This clonotype has more than one count but fewer than ten. This chain joins TRBV7-9 and TRBJ1-1; D is unresolved. The V and J ends lost 5 bases and 0 bases respectively, with 10 bases between them. The germline gives CDR1 SEHNR, CDR2 FQNEAQ (reference sequence). The CDR3 spans 14 residues. CDR3 residues: CASSTLGMNTEAFF. In DNA form, the CDR3 reads TGTGCCAGCAGCACCCTCGGGATGAACACTGAAGCTTTCTTT.

This clonotype was counted a few times. The chain links TRBV30 to TRBJ2-1; 13 bases are shared with TRBD2. The CDR3 is made up of 15 amino acids. Germline V CDR1 and CDR2: GTSNPN, SVGIG (reference sequence). V shed 3 bases, J shed 7 bases, and the junction held 6 bases outside the gene matches. The chain's CDR3 is CAWRGLAGSVNEQFF. The CDR3 DNA is TGTGCCTGGAGGGGACTAGCGGGATCTGTAAATGAGCAGTTCTTC. The whole variable domain, filled in from reference TRBV30 and TRBJ2-1, reads SQTIHQWPATLVQPVGSPLSLECTVEGTSNPNLYWYRQAAGRGLQLLFYSVGIGQISSEVPQNLSASRPQDRQFILSSKKLLLSDSGFYLCAWRGLAGSVNEQFFGPGTRLTVL.

This clonotype was counted only a few times. The chain has TRBV19 and TRBJ2-3; D gene unclear. The CDR3 is 11 residues long. Germline CDR1 is LNHDA and CDR2 is SQIVND (reference sequence). The V and J ends lost 8 bases and 6 bases respectively, with 9 bases between them. The CDR3 region has the DNA TGTGCCAGTGCCGGCGATGATACGCAGTATTTT. This encodes CASAGDDTQYF.